A few counts support the clone carrying this T cell receptor (beta chain). Its antigen is still unknown. These data originate in a study of T cell responses to AZD1222 COVID-19 vaccine. The germline V and J ends were trimmed by 2 bases and 4 bases, with 8 bases remaining between them. The CDR3 has 13 residues. Looked up from germline, CDR1 is SNHLY and CDR2 is FYNNEI. Study outcomes and limitations: Most donors were white British and more were female, and clonal diversity was possibly underestimated.

Measured with immunoSEQ multiplex PCR; TCRdb has only the in-frame clones, and not every one. The sample includes roughly 170,000 clones, around nine tenths of them seen just once. Source: peripheral blood, taken on day 0 of AZD1222 vaccination. The V and J genes are TRBV2 and TRBJ1-2; D uncertain. The clonotype was recovered from an adult in good health. For the CDR3, the DNA is TGTGCCAGCAGTGAACAGAGCTTCTATGGCTACACCTTC. Translation gives CASSEQSFYGYTF.